The T cell receptor beta chain under discussion was sequenced for a study of cytomegalovirus exposure and HLA in healthy donors. Background on the study: In a previous analysis, some 110 million unique TCR beta sequences were found from approximately 180 million T cells.

Comments on this clone: Its antigen is as yet unknown.

CDR3 length: 13 amino acids. V lost 0 bases and J lost 6, with 6 bases in between. Germline V gene data show CDR1 as SGHNT and CDR2 as YENEEA. Study-level points and caveats: Cytomegalovirus-associated TCR beta chains were listed, numbering 150 to 200.

Vbeta (60) and Jbeta (13) primers were used in the PCR. Only in-frame clones appear in the TCRdb table, and some are missing; sequencing was by immunoSEQ multiplex PCR. The sample consists of approximately 150,000 clones, about three quarters of them appearing once. There were likely unrecorded immune exposures, though donors were nominally healthy when sampled. The chain joins TRBV11-3 to TRBJ1-5; the D is unclear. The TCR was taken from a female donor in good health and CMV-seronegative. The sample taken for sequencing was PBMCs. In DNA form, the CDR3 reads TGTGCCAGCAGCTTAGAAGCTTCTCAGCCCCAGCATTTT. Amino acids: CASSLEASQPQHF.